The rows below give T cell receptor beta chains drawn from one sample of a study of blood T cell repertoires in COVID-19. Assay used: immunoSEQ multiplex PCR; TCRdb lists only in-frame clones, some missing. The sample contains hundreds of thousands of clones, 80% to 90% of which appear only once. Sequences were obtained from peripheral blood. Every receptor here comes from a woman aged 45-60 years with COVID-19, enrolled during active disease. The CDR3 runs from the conserved cysteine through the conserved F or W. A D gene is named only where the DNA matches it firmly. Some rows mark clone size as missing; the rest say once, few, many or name a class of expanded clone.

-	TRBV2	-	TRBJ2-7	TGTGCCAGCAGTCGACCCGGGACAACATACGAGCAGTACTTC	CASSRPGTTYEQYF
-	TRBV11-2	TRBD2	TRBJ2-5	TGTGCCAGCAGCTTAAGGGGCGGGAGAGGGAAGGAGACCCAGTACTTC	CASSLRGGRGKETQYF
-	TRBV18	-	TRBJ2-3	TGTGCCAGCTCGACTACCTCCACAGATACGCAGTATTTT	CASSTTSTDTQYF
-	TRBV6-6	TRBD1	TRBJ2-3	TGTGCCAGCAGTTACTCGAACAGGGGGCTCAGAGATACGCAGTATTTT	CASSYSNRGLRDTQYF
once	TRBV19	-	TRBJ2-7	TGTGCCAGTGAGACGGAGACCTACGAGCAGTACTTC	CASETETYEQYF
-	TRBV2	-	TRBJ2-1	TGTGCCAGCAGTGCTCCCCGAGGATACAATGAGCAGTTCTTC	CASSAPRGYNEQFF
-	TRBV5-5	-	TRBJ2-4	TGTGCCAGCAGCGGCGGACTAGCCAAAAACATTCAGTACTTC	CASSGGLAKNIQYF
-	TRBV28	-	TRBJ1-1	TGTGCCAGCAGCCGGACAGCCAACACTGAAGCTTTCTTT	CASSRTANTEAFF
-	TRBV19	TRBD1	TRBJ2-1	TGTGCCAGCGTCGGGACAGGCTCCTACAATGAGCAGTTCTTC	CASVGTGSYNEQFF
few	TRBV29-1	TRBD2	TRBJ2-7	TGCAGCGCTTACGGGACTAGCGGGCTCAGCTCCTACGAGCAGTACTTC	CSAYGTSGLSSYEQYF
-	TRBV9	-	TRBJ1-3	TGTGCCAGCACAACCGACAGTTTCTCTGGAAACACCATATATTTT	CASTTDSFSGNTIYF
-	TRBV6-2/TRBV6-3	-	TRBJ2-5	TGTGCCAGCAGTTTGGACAACCAAGAGACCCAGTACTTC	CASSLDNQETQYF
once	TRBV7-2	TRBD2	TRBJ2-1	TGTGCCAGCAGACACCCTAGCGGGAGCATCTATGAGCAGTTCTTC	CASRHPSGSIYEQFF
few	TRBV9	TRBD2	TRBJ2-1	TGTGCCAGCAGCCCCGGGGGGTCCTACAATGAGCAGTTCTTC	CASSPGGSYNEQFF
-	TRBV3-1/TRBV3-2	-	TRBJ1-5	TGTGCCAGCGTCCACAAGAGACCGGGACATCGCGACTATAGCAATCAGCCCCAGCATTTT	CASVHKRPGHRDYSNQPQHF
few	TRBV10-1	TRBD2	TRBJ2-1	TGCGCCAGCAGCAACGGGGGGAATGGTGAGCAGTTCTTC	CASSNGGNGEQFF
-	TRBV5-1	TRBD1	TRBJ1-1	TGCGCCAGCAGCGAACCGACAGGGGAAGCTTTCTTT	CASSEPTGEAFF
-	TRBV6-1	TRBD1	TRBJ2-1	TGTGCCAGCAGTGAAGGACAGGGGGCCGCGCAGTTCTTC	CASSEGQGAAQFF
-	TRBV30	-	TRBJ2-7	TGTGCCTGGGAGGGGGCGGGACCACTGGGAGGGCAGTACTTC	CAWEGAGPLGGQYF